This note documents a single TCR beta chain sequence. The antigen remains unidentified. Donors were healthy Caucasian individuals from Russia aged about 6 to 90. The entry originates in a study of blood T cells in healthy people across ages. Study results and limitations: With naive T cell percentage, TCR beta diversity showed a strong correlation. Long-lived donors carried more naive CD4+ cells and greater diversity than aged donors. Diversity estimated from one million T cells was considered an underestimate.

With a J-beta primer mix and a sample-barcoded 5' primer, a second PCR ran about 7 to 12 cycles. MiXCR, applied by TCRdb to the 5' RACE reads, yields one record per CDR3 protein. The data show 1,300,000 or so distinct CDR3 sequences, with around 55% seen just once and 6.7% held by the top ten. The CDR3 consists of 12 residues. Germline CDR1 and CDR2: SGHVS and FNYEAQ. Material: blood. The sequence was obtained from a man younger than 30 in good health. The rearrangement links TRBV7-6 to TRBJ2-7; perhaps TRBD1 as D (6 bases). The DNA end is more similar to TRBJ2-5, so the J call may be wrong. For the CDR3, the DNA is TGTGCCAGCAGCCCAGGGGATAGGACCCAGTACTTC. Protein sequence: CASSPGDRTQYF.